This T cell receptor beta chain originates from a study of shared clonotypes between healthy human individuals. General study points: With few donors, the genetic and exposure-history diversity represented was limited.

Naive CD8 cells lacked CD45RO and underwent positive selection for CCR7, leaving out terminally differentiated effector memory CD45RA+ cells. The assay was carried out at the deep level. Once extracted for a subset, genomic DNA was divided evenly among several immunoSEQ plates. In the original processing: Junction-only sequences produced by ImmunoSEQ had no quality scores, so filtering differed. Here immunoSEQ multiplex PCR was the method, and the copy in TCRdb shows in-frame clones only, minus some. V and J calls and clone size are those listed in that table; D and trimming were worked out from the DNA. The sample has around 1.9 million clones, 85% to 95% seen once; the top ten hold more than 1.5%. Looked up from germline, CDR1 is GTSNPN and CDR2 is SVGIG (reference sequence). CDR3 size: 21 residues. V lost 3 bases and J lost 2, with 32 bases in between. About this clone itself: Its cognate antigen is unknown.

Sequenced material: naive CD8+ T cells from PBMCs. The rearrangement links TRBV30 to TRBJ1-5; D perhaps matches TRBD1 (6 bases). This receptor was taken from a man younger than 30 in good health. Some clones in this sample may be carry-over from other donors' samples. The CDR3 region is CAWSIHLVRDTQRVGNQPQHF. DNA for the CDR3: TGTGCCTGGAGCATCCACCTCGTCCGGGACACCCAAAGGGTTGGCAATCAGCCCCAGCATTTT.